The T cell receptor beta chain described here comes from a study of T cell responses to AZD1222 COVID-19 vaccine (dated by TCRdb to the early 2020s). About the investigation overall: TCR sequencing covered fewer than 250 trial participants: about 210 given two doses of AZD1222 and 26 given two doses of MenACWY control vaccine. Trial participants were enrolled by age into subgroups of 18-55, 56-69 and 70-plus years, and roughly 150, 30 and 60 TCR-sequenced participants, respectively, were included in these subgroups. What the authors observed across the whole study: After two AZD1222 doses, spike-specific TCR breadth and depth were significantly higher than at day 0 and than in MenACWY recipients. Reportedly, close to half of the unique spike-specific TCRs recognized epitopes lying outside the regions that are mutated in the B.1.351 and B.1.1.7 variants. In the small 56-69-year group, the increase in depth fell short of significance, most likely because of low power. The whole spike protein was spanned by vaccine-associated CD4 TCRs, and dominant responses were seen in regions 160-218 and 743-854. Because no samples from the day 14 peak response were available, repertoires could be characterized only after the peak T cell response. Only five or six AZD1222 recipients were SARS-CoV-2 seropositive at baseline, limiting conclusions about previously exposed vaccinees. Participants were mostly white British, with more females than males. The authors suggested clonal diversity may have been underestimated.

The CDR3 regions of human TCRbeta chains were analyzed by immunosequencing. Processing in the source paper ran as follows. TCRs in the repertoires were compared against a reference library of SARS-CoV-2-specific TCRs that had been generated with the MIRA antigen-specificity platform. Breadth was defined as the fraction of unique TCRs that were SARS-CoV-2-associated. Depth was defined as the fraction of total T cells that were SARS-CoV-2-associated. Each spike-specific TCR was assigned to its reactive spike region and to a CD4 or CD8 class using the MIRA data. Log10-transformed breadth and depth values were compared by one-way ANOVA with Sidak's multiple comparisons tests. TCRdb provides this immuneACCESS table in a form limited to in-frame rearrangements. Some clones are lacking; in checked studies, under half of them reflect an unresolved V gene, and why the rest are absent is not known. That table is the source of V, J and clone size, and D and trimming were worked out from the DNA. Across this sample there are 110,000 or so clones, with around 83% seen only once. The leading ten clones occupy around 17% of the sample.

From the germline V gene (reference sequence), CDR1 is MNHEY and CDR2 is SMNVEV. The CDR3 starts with the cysteine, ends with the phenylalanine, and has 12 residues. Of all the DNA, just the CDR3 is kept, 36 bases in frame from base 1. V is shortened by 5 bases, J by 8 bases, and the region joining them spans 12 bases. Interpreted using the paper, the time point label stands for: about 28 days (+/-7) after the second vaccine dose. AZD1222 recipients whose second dose came at about 4 weeks and those whose second dose came at about 12 weeks were combined into one group, since spike-specific TCR depth and breadth did not differ between the two schedules. Vaccinee samples were obtained from the UK trials COV001 and COV002, which included a single-blind randomized controlled phase 2/3 trial of AZD1222 (ChAdOx1 nCoV-19) in healthy adults. For TCRbeta chain sequencing, PBMC samples from trial participants were taken at day 0 and at day 28 after the second dose.

To note about this clone: It has no known antigen specificity. No per-base quality is available; no much larger clone lies one base away.

The sequenced sample was peripheral blood, obtained 28 days after the second AZD1222 dose. This sequence was found in an adult who received the AZD1222 COVID-19 vaccine. The chain couples TRBV27 to TRBJ1-1; the D gene is not confidently resolved. The CDR3 is CASSSSEGEAFF. The sequence in DNA is TGTGCCAGCAGTAGCTCAGAAGGGGAAGCTTTCTTT.